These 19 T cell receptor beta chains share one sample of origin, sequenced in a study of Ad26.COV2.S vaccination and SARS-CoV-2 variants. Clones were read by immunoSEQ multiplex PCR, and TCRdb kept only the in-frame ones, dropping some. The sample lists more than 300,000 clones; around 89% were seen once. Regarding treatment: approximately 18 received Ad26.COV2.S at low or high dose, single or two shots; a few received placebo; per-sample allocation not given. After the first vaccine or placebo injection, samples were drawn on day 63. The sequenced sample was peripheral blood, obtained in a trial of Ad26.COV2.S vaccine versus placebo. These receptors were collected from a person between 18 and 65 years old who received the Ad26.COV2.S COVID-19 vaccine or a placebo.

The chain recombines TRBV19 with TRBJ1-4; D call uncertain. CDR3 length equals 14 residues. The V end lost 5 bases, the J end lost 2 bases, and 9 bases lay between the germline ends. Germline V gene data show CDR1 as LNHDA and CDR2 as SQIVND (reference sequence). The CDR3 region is CASSGAGTNEKLFF. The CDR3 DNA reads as TGTGCCAGTAGTGGTGCCGGGACTAATGAAAAACTGTTTTTT.

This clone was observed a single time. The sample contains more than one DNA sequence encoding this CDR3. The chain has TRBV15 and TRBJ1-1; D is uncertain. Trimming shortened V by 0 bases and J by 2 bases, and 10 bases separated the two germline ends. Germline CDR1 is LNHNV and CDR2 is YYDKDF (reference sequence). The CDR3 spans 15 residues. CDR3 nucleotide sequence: TGTGCCACCAGCAGAGATCGGGCTCCTAACACTGAAGCTTTCTTT. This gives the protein CATSRDRAPNTEAFF.

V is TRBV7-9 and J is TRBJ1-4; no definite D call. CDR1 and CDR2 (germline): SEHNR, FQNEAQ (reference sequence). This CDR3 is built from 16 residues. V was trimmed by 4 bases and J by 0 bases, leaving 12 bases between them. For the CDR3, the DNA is TGTGCCAGCAGCTCAAAACGCACTGCAACTAATGAAAAACTGTTTTTT. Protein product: CASSSKRTATNEKLFF.

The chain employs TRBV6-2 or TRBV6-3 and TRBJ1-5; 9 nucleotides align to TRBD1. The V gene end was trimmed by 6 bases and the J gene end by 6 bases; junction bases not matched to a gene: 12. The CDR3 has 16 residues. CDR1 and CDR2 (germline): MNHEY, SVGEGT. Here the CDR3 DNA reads TGTGCCAGCAGCAGGGACAGGGAAGCATCGGGTCAGCCCCAGCATTTT. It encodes CASSRDREASGQPQHF.

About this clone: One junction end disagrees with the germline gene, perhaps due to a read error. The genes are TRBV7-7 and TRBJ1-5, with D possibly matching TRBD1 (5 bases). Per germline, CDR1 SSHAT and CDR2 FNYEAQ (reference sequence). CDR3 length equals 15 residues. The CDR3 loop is CASSCREYSNQPQHF. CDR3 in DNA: TGTGCTAGCAGCTGCAGGGAGTATAGCAATCAGCCCCAGCATTTT.

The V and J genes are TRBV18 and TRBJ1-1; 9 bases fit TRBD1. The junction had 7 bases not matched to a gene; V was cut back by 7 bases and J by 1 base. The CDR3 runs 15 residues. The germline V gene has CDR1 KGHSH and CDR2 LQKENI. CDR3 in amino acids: CASYASGQGNTEAFF. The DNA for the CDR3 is TGTGCCAGCTATGCTTCGGGACAGGGGAACACTGAAGCTTTCTTT.

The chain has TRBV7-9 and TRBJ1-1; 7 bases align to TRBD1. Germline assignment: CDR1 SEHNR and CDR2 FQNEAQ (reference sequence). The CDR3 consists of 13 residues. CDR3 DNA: TGTTCCCCGCAGGGGGTAGTGAACACTGAAGCTTTCTTT. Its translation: CSPQGVVNTEAFF. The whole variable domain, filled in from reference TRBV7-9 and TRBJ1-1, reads DTGVSQNPRHKITKRGQNVTFRCDPISEHNRLYWYRQTLGQGPEFLTYFQNEAQLEKSRLLSDRFSAERPKGSFSTLEIQRTEQGDSAMYLCSPQGVVNTEAFFGQGTRLTVV.

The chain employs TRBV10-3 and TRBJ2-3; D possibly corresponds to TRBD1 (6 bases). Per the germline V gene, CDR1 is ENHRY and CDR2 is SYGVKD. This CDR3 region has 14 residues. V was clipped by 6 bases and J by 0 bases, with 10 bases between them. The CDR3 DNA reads TGTGCCATCAGCGGGACATATAGCACAGATACGCAGTATTTT. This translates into CAISGTYSTDTQYF.

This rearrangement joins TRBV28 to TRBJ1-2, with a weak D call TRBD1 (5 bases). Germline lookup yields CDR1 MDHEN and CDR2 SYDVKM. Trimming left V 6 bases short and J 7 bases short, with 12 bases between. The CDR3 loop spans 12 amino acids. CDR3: CASRMGGSGYTF. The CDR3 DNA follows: TGTGCCAGCAGAATGGGGGGTTCTGGCTACACCTTC.

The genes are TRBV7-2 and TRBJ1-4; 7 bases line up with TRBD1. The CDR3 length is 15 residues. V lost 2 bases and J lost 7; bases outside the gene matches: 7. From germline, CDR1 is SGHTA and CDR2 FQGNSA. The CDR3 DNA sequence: TGTGCCAGCAGCTTATCCCAGGGGGGGAGTGAAAAACTGTTTTTT. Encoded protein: CASSLSQGGSEKLFF.

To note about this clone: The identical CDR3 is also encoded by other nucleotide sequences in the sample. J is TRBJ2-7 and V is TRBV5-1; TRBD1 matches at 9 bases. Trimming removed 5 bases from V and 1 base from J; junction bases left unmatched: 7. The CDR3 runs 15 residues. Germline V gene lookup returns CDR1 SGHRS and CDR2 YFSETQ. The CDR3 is CASRPGTGRSYEQYF. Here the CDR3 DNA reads TGCGCCAGCAGACCGGGGACAGGGCGGTCCTACGAGCAGTACTTC.

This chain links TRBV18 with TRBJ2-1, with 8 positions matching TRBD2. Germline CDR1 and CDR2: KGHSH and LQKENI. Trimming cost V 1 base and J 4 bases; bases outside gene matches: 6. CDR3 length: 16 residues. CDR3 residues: CASSPLAVAGYNEQFF. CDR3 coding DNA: TGTGCCAGCTCACCACTTGCTGTAGCGGGATACAATGAGCAGTTCTTC.

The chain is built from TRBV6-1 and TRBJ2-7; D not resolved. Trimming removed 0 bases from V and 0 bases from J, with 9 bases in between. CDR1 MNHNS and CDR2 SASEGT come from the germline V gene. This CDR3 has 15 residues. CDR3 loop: CASSEAGRNSYEQYF. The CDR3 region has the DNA TGTGCCAGCAGTGAAGCGGGCAGGAACTCCTACGAGCAGTACTTC.

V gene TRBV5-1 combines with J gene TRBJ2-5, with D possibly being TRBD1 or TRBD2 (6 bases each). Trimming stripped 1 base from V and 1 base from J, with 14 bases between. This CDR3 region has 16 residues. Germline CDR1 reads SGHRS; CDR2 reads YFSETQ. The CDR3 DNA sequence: TGCGCCAGCAGCTTGATGGGGGGCAACACCCAAGAGACCCAGTACTTC. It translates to CASSLMGGNTQETQYF.

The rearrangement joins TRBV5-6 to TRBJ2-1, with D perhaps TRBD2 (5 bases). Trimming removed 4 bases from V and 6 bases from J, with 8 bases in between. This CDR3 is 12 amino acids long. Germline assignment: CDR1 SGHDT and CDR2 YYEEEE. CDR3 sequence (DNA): TGTGCCAGCAGCGTAGCGTCCAATGAGCAGTTCTTC. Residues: CASSVASNEQFF.

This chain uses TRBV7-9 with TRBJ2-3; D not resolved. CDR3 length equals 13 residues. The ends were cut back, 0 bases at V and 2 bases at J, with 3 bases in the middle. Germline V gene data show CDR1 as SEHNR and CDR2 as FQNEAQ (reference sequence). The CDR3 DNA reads TGTGCCAGCAGCTTAGCGTCCACAGATACGCAGTATTTT. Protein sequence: CASSLASTDTQYF.

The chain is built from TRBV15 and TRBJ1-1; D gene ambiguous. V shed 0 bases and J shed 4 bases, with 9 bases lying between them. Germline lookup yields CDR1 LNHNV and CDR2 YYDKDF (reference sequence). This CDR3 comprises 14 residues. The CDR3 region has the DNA TGTGCCACCAGCAGAGATTTGGGTAGCACTGAAGCTTTCTTT. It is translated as CATSRDLGSTEAFF.

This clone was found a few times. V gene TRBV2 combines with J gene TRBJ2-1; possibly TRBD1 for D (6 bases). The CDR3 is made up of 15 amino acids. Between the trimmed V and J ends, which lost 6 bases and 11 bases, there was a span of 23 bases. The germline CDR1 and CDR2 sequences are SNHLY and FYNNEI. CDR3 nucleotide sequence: TGTGCCAGCAGGGACGACAGGTCGGGCGAAATGAAGCAGTTCTTC. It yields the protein CASRDDRSGEMKQFF.

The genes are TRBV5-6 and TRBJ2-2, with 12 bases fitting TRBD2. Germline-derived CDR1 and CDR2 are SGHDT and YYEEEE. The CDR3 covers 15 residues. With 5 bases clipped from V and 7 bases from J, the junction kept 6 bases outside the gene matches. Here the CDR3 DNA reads TGTGCCAGCAGTCCCGGACTAGCGGGATTCGGGGAGCTGTTTTTT. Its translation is CASSPGLAGFGELFF. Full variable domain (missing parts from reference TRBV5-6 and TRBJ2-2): DAGVTQSPTHLIKTRGQQVTLRCSPKSGHDTVSWYQQALGQGPQFIFQYYEEEERQRGNFPDRFSGHQFPNYSSELNVNALLLGDSALYLCASSPGLAGFGELFFGEGSRLTVL.